This T cell receptor beta chain was recorded in a study of patients and donors after allogeneic stem cell transplantation. TCRdb reanalysed the RT-PCR reads using MiXCR and keeps one entry per CDR3 protein. This sample has roughly 960,000 distinct CDR3 sequences, with over 15% found just once. This clonotype was observed a few times. Germline V lookup: CDR1 MGHDK, CDR2 SYGVNS. The ends lost 2 bases at V and 1 base at J; junction bases unmatched: 7. This CDR3 has 16 amino acids. What was sequenced was blood, either unsorted or a sorted T cell fraction (not recorded which). The gene calls are TRBV25-1 and TRBJ2-5, with 7 bases aligning to TRBD2. The receptor was derived from a human donor who was either an allogeneic HSCT recipient or a stem cell or donor lymphocyte infusion donor (not recorded which). It is not recorded whose cells these are; they may come from a transplant donor. CDR3 amino acids: CASSERKRGPQETQYF. The CDR3 nucleotides read TGTGCCAGCAGTGAAAGGAAGCGGGGACCCCAAGAGACCCAGTACTTC.